The rows below give T cell receptor beta chains drawn from one sample of a study of blood T cell repertoires in COVID-19. The assay was immunoSEQ multiplex PCR, and TCRdb's table has in-frame clones only and misses some. The data show under 300,000 clones, about four fifths seen once. What was sequenced was peripheral blood. The receptors derive from a man older than 75 with acute or convalescent COVID-19. CDR3s leave out the opening cysteine and the closing phenylalanine or tryptophan.

CDR3: ASSLGRGTDTQY
J: TRBJ2-3
V: TRBV13

CDR3: ASRGGGLNTGELF
J: TRBJ2-2
V: TRBV28

CDR3: ASSRGMRAGTGGKAEAF
J: TRBJ1-1
V: TRBV6-6

CDR3: ASSQREGYEQY
J: TRBJ2-7
V: TRBV11-1

CDR3: ASSDPIGETQY
J: TRBJ2-5
V: TRBV2

CDR3: ASGDRGQADTQY
J: TRBJ2-3
V: TRBV6-1

CDR3: ASSLDGSYNSPLH
J: TRBJ1-6
V: TRBV7-9

CDR3: ASSFWGEYGYT
J: TRBJ1-2
V: TRBV12-3/TRBV12-4

CDR3: ASSVRTGNNEQF
J: TRBJ2-1
V: TRBV9

CDR3: ASSPDSFYEQY
J: TRBJ2-7
V: TRBV7-9

CDR3: ASSRTSGEQETQY
J: TRBJ2-5
V: TRBV3-1/TRBV3-2

CDR3: ASSDQGATRTDTQY
J: TRBJ2-3
V: TRBV3-1/TRBV3-2

CDR3: ASTTRDRGQETQY
J: TRBJ2-5
V: TRBV19

CDR3: ASSQGPSGAYEQY
J: TRBJ2-7
V: TRBV3-1/TRBV3-2

CDR3: ASSLRQAGNTGELF
J: TRBJ2-2
V: TRBV13

CDR3: ASSFTGVTHNEQF
J: TRBJ2-1
V: TRBV5-8

CDR3: ASSLSRVTEQF
J: TRBJ2-1
V: TRBV7-6